A single sample is the source of the 8 T cell receptor beta chains below, sequenced in a study of molecular identifiers for immune sequencing clone quantification. From the PCR reads, TCRdb called clonotypes with MiXCR, one entry per CDR3 protein. The sample yields approximately 90,000 distinct CDR3 sequences, 21% seen once. Sequenced material: naive CD8+ T cells from blood, with Jurkat cell RNA spiked in. Subset described: FACS-sorted CD8+CD4-CCR7+CD45RA+ naive T cells. Source of these receptors: a human donor in good health. Some libraries in this study had Jurkat cell RNA spiked in.

This clonotype was counted many times. The rearrangement links TRBV5-5 to TRBJ1-4; no reliable D call. This CDR3 has 12 residues. Trimming shortened V by 3 bases and J by 5 bases, and 5 bases separated the two germline ends. The germline V gene has CDR1 SGHKS and CDR2 YYEKEE (reference sequence). CDR3: CASSWLNEKLFF. The CDR3 region has the DNA TGTGCCAGCAGCTGGCTAAATGAAAAACTGTTTTTT.

About this clonotype itself: This may be a read error, as it is one base from a much larger clone. The chain carries TRBV4-3 and TRBJ2-7, with 11 bases identical to TRBD1. Looked up from germline, CDR1 is LGHNA and CDR2 is YSLEER. V lost 4 bases and J lost 5; bases outside the gene matches: 16. The CDR3 has 18 residues. DNA for the CDR3: TGCGCCAGCAGCCCGGGGTCCATCCGGGACAGGGGGGGAAACGAGCAGTACTTC. Amino acids: CASSPGSIRDRGGNEQYF.

Notes on this clonotype: This may be a read error, as it is one base from a much larger clone. In DNA, the CDR3 is TGTGCCAGCAGCTTGGGGAGCCTGGAGCTGTTTTTT. This sequence encodes CASSLGSLELFF. The chain carries TRBV5-6 and TRBJ2-2; D gene ambiguous. Germline V lookup: CDR1 SGHDT, CDR2 YYEEEE. There are 12 residues in the CDR3. V gave up 0 bases and J gave up 10 bases, with 7 bases separating them.

J is TRBJ2-1 and V is TRBV5-4; perhaps TRBD2 as D (6 bases). V was trimmed by 0 bases and J by 6 bases, leaving 10 bases between them. Germline V CDR1 and CDR2: SGHNT, YYREEE (reference sequence). This CDR3 has 14 residues. CDR3 in DNA: TGTGCCAGCAGCTTGGGGGGAGGCTCCAATGAGCAGTTCTTC. It translates to CASSLGGGSNEQFF.

Of note for this clonotype: A clone one base away is much larger, so this may be a read error. The chain joins TRBV6-6 to TRBJ2-3; no clear D gene. V shed 2 bases and J shed 1 base, with 10 bases lying between them. The CDR3 contains 15 residues. Germline V gene data show CDR1 as MNHNY and CDR2 as SVGAGI (reference sequence). In nucleotides, the CDR3 is TGTGCCAGCAGTTACCCGGTGCGCGGCACAGATACGCAGTATTTT. It codes for CASSYPVRGTDTQYF.

This clonotype has ten or more counts. The V and J genes are TRBV5-8 and TRBJ2-3, with TRBD1 identical over 10 bases. J was trimmed by 5 bases and V by 4 bases; bases with no gene match: 10. The CDR3 runs to 16 residues. Germline values: CDR1 SGHTS, CDR2 YDEGEE. This CDR3 is CASSIEGTGVIDTQYF. The CDR3 nucleotides are TGTGCCAGCAGCATTGAGGGGACAGGGGTGATAGATACGCAGTATTTT.

Only a few counts were recorded for this clonotype. V usage is TRBV5-3 and J usage is TRBJ2-1, with 11 bases fitting TRBD2. TRBV5-3 falls under the ORF class, with uncertain function. CDR3 size: 16 residues. V shed 8 bases, J shed 5 bases, and the junction held 12 bases outside the gene matches. The CDR3 region is CASTDSTSGIDNEQFF. As DNA, the CDR3 is TGTGCCAGCACCGATTCGACTAGCGGGATAGACAATGAGCAGTTCTTC.

This clonotype appeared many times. The rearrangement uses TRBV7-2 and TRBJ2-7, with D hard to call. The CDR3 runs 12 residues. Germline values: CDR1 SGHTA, CDR2 FQGNSA. V dropped 6 bases and J dropped 6 bases, with 12 bases sitting between them. The CDR3 loop is CASRLTGPEQYF. The CDR3 DNA is TGTGCCAGCAGATTAACCGGCCCCGAGCAGTACTTC.